Below are 21 T cell receptor beta chains sequenced from a single sample in a study of vaccination effects on CD4 cells after COVID-19. Viral peptide pools were used in the ViraFEST assay to expand antigen-specific CD4+ T cells, and sequencing came afterward. The authors isolated CD4+ T cells after ten to eleven days of culture. Nucleocapsid antibody tests were negative, and the vaccine recipients had no prior SARS-CoV-2 infection. What these receptors recognize is not known. Method: immunoSEQ multiplex PCR; TCRdb's copy keeps in-frame clones and lacks some. This table holds tens of thousands of clones, roughly four fifths found once. The source was CD4+ T cells from PBMCs cultured with SARS-CoV-2 spike peptides, collected before COVID-19 vaccination. The receptors stem from a human donor who received a COVID-19 vaccine.

V usage is TRBV7-8 and J usage is TRBJ1-2; the D is unclear. The germline gives CDR1 SGHVS, CDR2 FQNEAQ. The length of the CDR3 is 13 residues. The V gene lost 1 base and the J gene lost 7 bases, with 10 bases spanning the gap. DNA for the CDR3: TGTGCCAGCAGCTTAGATTTGGGATCTGGCTACACCTTC. This encodes CASSLDLGSGYTF.

The V and J genes are TRBV27 and TRBJ2-6; 9 nucleotides line up with TRBD1. CDR3 length: 18 residues. The trim removed 5 bases at V and 2 bases at J, leaving 10 bases unmatched. Germline V gives CDR1 MNHEY, CDR2 SMNVEV (reference sequence). CDR3 sequence reads: CASSPSYGQGPGANVLTF. The DNA of the CDR3 is TGTGCCAGCAGTCCGAGCTACGGACAGGGGCCTGGGGCCAACGTCCTGACTTTC.

The chain joins TRBV29-1 to TRBJ2-7; weak D call: TRBD1 (5 bases). Germline values: CDR1 SQVTM, CDR2 ANQGSEA. This CDR3 has 12 residues. V shed 4 bases and J shed 6 bases, with 13 bases lying between them. This CDR3 is CSVGGRVTEQYF. The CDR3 region has the DNA TGCAGCGTTGGAGGCAGGGTGACCGAGCAGTACTTC.

The rearrangement links TRBV11-2 to TRBJ1-1; D call uncertain. Trimming took off 6 bases at V and 4 bases at J, with 12 bases between the two ends. CDR1 and CDR2 (germline): SGHAT, FQNNGV. This CDR3 is built from 13 residues. Written as DNA, the CDR3 is TGTGCCAGCAGGCGCAGCGCGGCCACTGAAGCTTTCTTT. Translated, it gives CASRRSAATEAFF. Full variable domain (remainder filled in from reference TRBV11-2 and TRBJ1-1): EAGVAQSPRYKIIEKRQSVAFWCNPISGHATLYWYQQILGQGPKLLIQFQNNGVVDDSQLPKDRFSAERLKGVDSTLKIQPAKLEDSAVYLCASRRSAATEAFFGQGTRLTVV.

The gene calls are TRBV20-1 and TRBJ2-1; D call uncertain. The CDR3 is 11 amino acids. CDR1 is DFQATT, CDR2 SNEGSKA, per germline (reference sequence). V lost 3 bases and J lost 10, with 10 bases in between. The chain's CDR3 is CSASPRWEQFF. CDR3 DNA: TGCAGTGCTAGCCCCAGATGGGAGCAGTTCTTC.

The chain carries TRBV5-5 and TRBJ1-4; D is undetermined. The V gene's germline CDR1 is SGHKS and CDR2 YYEKEE (reference sequence). The CDR3 length is 15 residues. Trimming took off 0 bases at V and 7 bases at J, with 13 bases between the two ends. This CDR3 reads CASSLGGQESEKLFF. The DNA for the CDR3 is TGTGCCAGCAGCTTGGGAGGTCAAGAGAGTGAAAAACTGTTTTTT.

The rearrangement links TRBV6-4 to TRBJ2-1; weak D call: TRBD1 (6 bases). The CDR3 loop spans 15 amino acids. V was pared by 3 bases and J by 0 bases, with 9 bases between. The V gene's germline CDR1 is MRHNA and CDR2 SNTAGT. The DNA for the CDR3 is TGTGCCAGCAGTGAGCAGGGGAGCTCCTACAATGAGCAGTTCTTC. This codes for CASSEQGSSYNEQFF.

The rearrangement links TRBV5-6 to TRBJ1-2, with D possibly matching TRBD1 (6 bases). Trimming stripped 5 bases from V and 4 bases from J, with 12 bases between. The CDR3 length is 13 residues. Germline values: CDR1 SGHDT, CDR2 YYEEEE. The chain's CDR3 is CASRSTGSYGYTF. As DNA, the CDR3 is TGTGCCAGCAGGTCGACAGGTTCCTATGGCTACACCTTC.

The table lists this clone with a count of one. This rearrangement joins TRBV29-1 to TRBJ2-1; 9 bases fit TRBD1. V lost 7 bases, J lost 1 base, and 5 bases stayed unmatched. The V gene's germline CDR1 is SQVTM and CDR2 ANQGSEA. The CDR3 runs 14 residues. The CDR3 here is CSGRDRESYNEQFF. CDR3 sequence (DNA): TGCAGCGGCCGGGACAGGGAGTCCTACAATGAGCAGTTCTTC.

This clone was observed a few times. This chain links TRBV9 with TRBJ1-1; the D gene is possibly TRBD1 (6 bases). Per germline, CDR1 SGDLS and CDR2 YYNGEE. Between the trimmed V and J ends, which lost 7 bases and 4 bases, there was a span of 17 bases. This CDR3 spans 14 amino acids. The CDR3 is CASSEGGLSTEAFF. The CDR3 bases are TGTGCCAGCTCCGAGGGGGGCTTGAGCACTGAAGCTTTCTTT. Full variable domain (rest looked up from reference TRBV9 and TRBJ1-1): DSGVTQTPKHLITATGQRVTLRCSPRSGDLSVYWYQQSLDQGLQFLIQYYNGEERAKGNILERFSAQQFPDLHSELNLSSLELGDSALYFCASSEGGLSTEAFFGQGTRLTVV.

The chain recombines TRBV19 with TRBJ1-2, with TRBD1 matching over 10 bases. The germline V gene encodes CDR1 LNHDA and CDR2 SQIVND (reference sequence). The CDR3 loop spans 12 amino acids. V was pared by 6 bases and J by 6 bases, with 1 base of the junction left unmatched. The CDR3 DNA reads as TGTGCCAGTAGAGGGACAGGGGATGGCTACACCTTC. Translation: CASRGTGDGYTF.

This rearrangement joins TRBV6-5 to TRBJ2-7; 7 bases are a match to TRBD2. This CDR3 has 16 residues. Germline V gene lookup returns CDR1 MNHEY and CDR2 SVGAGI. The junction had 6 bases not matched to a gene; V was cut back by 0 bases and J by 1 base. The CDR3, as DNA: TGTGCCAGCAGTTACTCGTTGAGCGGGACGTCCTACGAGCAGTACTTC. This sequence encodes CASSYSLSGTSYEQYF.

The chain couples TRBV3-1 (or the pseudogene TRBV3-2) to TRBJ2-4; no clear D. CDR1 LGHDT and CDR2 YNNKEL come from the germline V gene (reference sequence). CDR3 length: 12 amino acids. V was clipped by 5 bases and J by 9 bases, with 11 bases between them. The CDR3 protein is CASSATVGIQYF. The CDR3 nucleotides are TGTGCCAGCAGCGCCACGGTAGGCATTCAGTACTTC.

V usage is TRBV6-5 and J usage is TRBJ2-2; 10 nucleotides agree with TRBD1. This CDR3 has 15 residues. Germline V gives CDR1 MNHEY, CDR2 SVGAGI. V was clipped by 7 bases and J by 6 bases; unmatched bases: 8. The CDR3 DNA sequence: TGTGCCAGCACCCCGAAGGGACAGGGGTCCGGGGAGCTGTTTTTT. Translation gives CASTPKGQGSGELFF.

The V gene is TRBV11-2, the J gene TRBJ2-7; 7 bases align to TRBD1. Germline-derived CDR1 and CDR2 are SGHAT and FQNNGV. The CDR3 totals 17 residues. Losses at the gene ends were 5 bases for V and 1 base for J; bases not matched to a gene: 14. CDR3 in DNA: TGTGCCAGCAGCCCAGGACAGGTCCCAATCGAATCCTACGAGCAGTACTTC. This codes for CASSPGQVPIESYEQYF.

This chain connects TRBV30 to TRBJ1-5, with D possibly TRBD1 on 6 matching bases. Germline CDR1 is GTSNPN and CDR2 is SVGIG (reference sequence). CDR3 length: 15 amino acids. Trimming removed 3 bases from V and 4 bases from J, with 16 bases in between. The CDR3 is CAWRTQGLLNQPQHF. The CDR3 DNA follows: TGTGCCTGGAGGACCCAGGGGCTATTGAATCAGCCCCAGCATTTT.

This chain joins TRBV6-5 and TRBJ1-5; 11 bases agree with TRBD1. V lost 7 bases to trimming and J lost 6 bases; unmatched junction nucleotides: 5. Germline loops: CDR1 MNHEY, CDR2 SVGAGI. The length of the CDR3 is 14 residues. For the CDR3, the DNA is TGTGCCAGCACTGGACAGGGGGCAGGTCAGCCCCAGCATTTT. This encodes CASTGQGAGQPQHF.

The chain combines TRBV5-6 with TRBJ2-1, with 12 bases lining up with TRBD2. The germline V gene encodes CDR1 SGHDT and CDR2 YYEEEE. V shed 4 bases, J shed 6 bases, and the junction held 5 bases outside the gene matches. This CDR3 is 15 amino acids long. The CDR3 protein is CASSQTSGGFNEQFF. The CDR3 DNA reads as TGTGCCAGCAGCCAAACTAGCGGGGGGTTCAATGAGCAGTTCTTC. The variable domain in full, with the rest retrieved from reference TRBV5-6 and TRBJ2-1, is DAGVTQSPTHLIKTRGQQVTLRCSPKSGHDTVSWYQQALGQGPQFIFQYYEEEERQRGNFPDRFSGHQFPNYSSELNVNALLLGDSALYLCASSQTSGGFNEQFFGPGTRLTVL.

This clone was recorded once. The V and J genes are TRBV4-1 and TRBJ1-1; 9 bases are a match to TRBD1. The germline V gene encodes CDR1 MGHRA and CDR2 YSYEKL. V was clipped by 3 bases and J by 11 bases; unmatched bases: 10. This CDR3 is 14 amino acids long. CDR3 sequence (DNA): TGCGCCAGCAGCCAGTATTACAGGGGGCTGGTCGCTTTCTTT. Its protein is CASSQYYRGLVAFF.

The CDR3 DNA sequence: TGTGCCAGCTCACGAAATCCAGGGCAAAATTCACCCCTCCACTTT. The encoded protein is CASSRNPGQNSPLHF. The V call is TRBV18, the J call TRBJ1-6; tentative D call: TRBD1 (5 bases). Between the trimmed V and J ends, which lost 4 bases and 7 bases, there was a span of 14 bases. The germline V gene has CDR1 KGHSH and CDR2 LQKENI. The CDR3 has 15 amino acids.

The V gene is TRBV18, the J gene TRBJ2-7; D not resolved. This CDR3 comprises 16 residues. Germline V gene sequence: CDR1 KGHSH, CDR2 LQKENI. Trimming took off 3 bases at V and 3 bases at J, with 18 bases between the two ends. CDR3 sequence (DNA): TGTGCCAGCTCACCCCCACCCCAGGCATCTAGCTACGAGCAGTACTTC. Amino acid sequence: CASSPPPQASSYEQYF.